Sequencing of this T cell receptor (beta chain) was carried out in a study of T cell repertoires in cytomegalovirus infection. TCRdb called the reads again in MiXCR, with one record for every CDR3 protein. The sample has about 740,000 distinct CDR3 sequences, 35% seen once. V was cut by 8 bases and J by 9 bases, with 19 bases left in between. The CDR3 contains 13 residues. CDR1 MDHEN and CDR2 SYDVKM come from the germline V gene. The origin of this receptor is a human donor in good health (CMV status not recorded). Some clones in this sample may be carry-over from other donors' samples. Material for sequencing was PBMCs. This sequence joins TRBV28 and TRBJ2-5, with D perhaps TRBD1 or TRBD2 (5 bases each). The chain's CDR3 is CASVSGTKGAQYF. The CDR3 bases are TGTGCCAGCGTGTCCGGGACCAAAGGGGCCCAGTACTTC.